Below, 28 T cell receptor beta chains from the same sample are listed, as sequenced in a study of T-cell memory formation after mild COVID-19. MiXCR, run by TCRdb on the 5' RACE reads, gives a single entry per CDR3 protein. Altogether under 300,000 distinct CDR3 sequences are present, 7.5% to 10% being singletons, with the ten largest covering under 25%. Sequences were obtained from PBMCs or a T cell subset sorted from them (not recorded which). The receptor set was obtained from a man aged 18 to 29 who had mild COVID-19 (a few samples of this study predate the infection). Cell type and time point are not known.

The chain joins TRBV3-1 to TRBJ1-6; D is unresolved. The CDR3 totals 15 residues. Germline V gene sequence: CDR1 LGHDT, CDR2 YNNKEL (reference sequence). V was clipped by 10 bases and J by 2 bases, with 15 bases between them. CDR3 sequence (DNA): TGTGCCACCAAGAAAGGAGACGCCTATAATTCACCCCTCCACTTT. This sequence encodes CATKKGDAYNSPLHF.

V is TRBV28 and J is TRBJ1-1; perhaps TRBD1 as D (5 bases). V gave up 6 bases and J gave up 1 base, with 21 bases separating them. The V gene's germline CDR1 is MDHEN and CDR2 SYDVKM. The CDR3 contains 17 residues. Here the CDR3 reads CASRRRSGGKGNTEAFF. For the CDR3, the DNA is TGTGCCAGCAGGCGGAGGTCGGGGGGTAAGGGGAACACTGAAGCTTTCTTT.

The chain links TRBV7-2 to TRBJ1-4, with D possibly TRBD1 on 6 matching bases. Per germline, CDR1 SGHTA and CDR2 FQGNSA. V dropped 3 bases and J dropped 8 bases, with 16 bases sitting between them. This CDR3 region has 15 residues. The CDR3 protein is CASSFPGTLGEKLFF. The CDR3 nucleotides are TGTGCCAGCAGCTTCCCCGGGACACTCGGCGAAAAACTGTTTTTT.

This clonotype occurred a few times. The chain employs TRBV9 and TRBJ2-3; 7 nucleotides agree with TRBD1. V was clipped by 3 bases and J by 2 bases; unmatched bases: 9. CDR1 is SGDLS and CDR2 is YYNGEE in the germline V gene. The CDR3 runs 16 residues. CDR3 coding DNA: TGTGCCAGCAGCGCCTCGCCGGGACAGTCCACAGATACGCAGTATTTT. Protein product: CASSASPGQSTDTQYF.

This chain uses TRBV12-3 or TRBV12-4 with TRBJ1-2, with TRBD1 identical over 7 bases. The CDR3 runs to 15 residues. V shed 2 bases, J shed 5 bases, and the junction held 8 bases outside the gene matches. DNA for the CDR3: TGTGCCAGCAGTTTACGGGGACAGCCGAATTATGGCTACACCTTC. It is translated as CASSLRGQPNYGYTF.

This chain uses TRBV30 with TRBJ1-1; no definite D call. Germline CDR1 GTSNPN, CDR2 SVGIG (reference sequence). The length of the CDR3 is 12 residues. Trimming shortened V by 4 bases and J by 0 bases, and 6 bases separated the two germline ends. The CDR3 DNA sequence: TGTGCCTGGATTCACATGAACACTGAAGCTTTCTTT. Encoded protein: CAWIHMNTEAFF.

This clonotype was counted a few times. The rearrangement links TRBV6-5 to TRBJ1-4, with 7 bases identical to TRBD1. The junction had 11 bases not matched to a gene; V was cut back by 6 bases and J by 4 bases. Germline CDR1 is MNHEY and CDR2 is SVGAGI. CDR3 length: 16 amino acids. Written as DNA, the CDR3 is TGTGCCAGCAGCCGAAAGAGGGGGCGCGGTAATGAAAAACTGTTTTTT. It yields the protein CASSRKRGRGNEKLFF.

This clonotype was counted a few times. The chain uses TRBV10-1 and TRBJ2-2; the match to TRBD1 covers 8 bases. V gave up 8 bases and J gave up 5 bases; unmatched junction bases: 7. The length of the CDR3 is 14 residues. Germline CDR1 WNHNN, CDR2 SYGVQD (reference sequence). The CDR3, as DNA: TGCGCCAGCTCCCCAGGGGGCGAGACCGGGGAGCTGTTTTTT. Its translation is CASSPGGETGELFF.

This chain joins TRBV20-1 and TRBJ2-7; no definite D call. CDR1 and CDR2 from the germline V gene are DFQATT and SNEGSKA (reference sequence). This CDR3 contains 15 residues. V was clipped by 3 bases and J by 0 bases, with 15 bases between them. CDR3 region: CSARNVVESSYEQYV. The CDR3 DNA is TGCAGTGCTAGGAACGTTGTGGAAAGCTCCTACGAGCAGTACGTC.

The J gene is TRBJ2-3, the V gene TRBV6-5, with D perhaps TRBD2 (7 bases). The CDR3 contains 15 residues. V was trimmed by 2 bases and J by 2 bases, leaving 11 bases between them. Germline CDR1 is MNHEY and CDR2 is SVGAGI. CDR3 DNA sequence: TGTGCCAGCAGTTACATGCGGGGGCTCACAGATACGCAGTATTTT. This translates into CASSYMRGLTDTQYF.

This clonotype has just a few counts. The chain couples TRBV5-4 to TRBJ2-1, with 7 bases aligning to TRBD1. Germline lookup yields CDR1 SGHNT and CDR2 YYREEE (reference sequence). V gave up 1 base and J gave up 8 bases; unmatched junction bases: 6. The CDR3 is 14 amino acids. The CDR3 spells CASSLRQGVDEQFF. CDR3 sequence (DNA): TGTGCCAGCAGCTTGAGGCAGGGGGTTGATGAGCAGTTCTTC.

This clonotype came up a few times. Here the CDR3 DNA reads TGCGCCAGCAGCCCCTCGATTCCGAGGGATGAAAAACTGTTTTTT. It codes for CASSPSIPRDEKLFF. The J gene is TRBJ1-4, the V gene TRBV5-1; D is uncertain. The CDR3 has 15 amino acids. Germline assignment: CDR1 SGHRS and CDR2 YFSETQ. V was trimmed by 4 bases and J by 6 bases, leaving 16 bases between them.

V and J are TRBV9 and TRBJ2-5, with 7 bases matching TRBD1. This CDR3 has 14 amino acids. Germline trimming cut 2 bases from V and 7 bases from J; bases unmatched to any gene: 8. CDR1 is SGDLS and CDR2 is YYNGEE in the germline V gene. This CDR3 reads CASSVDQGDGTQYF. CDR3 DNA: TGTGCCAGCAGCGTGGACCAGGGGGACGGGACCCAGTACTTC. Drawing the rest from reference TRBV9 and TRBJ2-5, the complete variable domain is DSGVTQTPKHLITATGQRVTLRCSPRSGDLSVYWYQQSLDQGLQFLIQYYNGEERAKGNILERFSAQQFPDLHSELNLSSLELGDSALYFCASSVDQGDGTQYFGPGTRLLVL.

This clonotype was found once. The chain carries TRBV7-3 and TRBJ1-2, with a possible D match to TRBD1 (5 bases). The germline V gene has CDR1 SGHTA and CDR2 FQGTGA. The germline V and J ends were trimmed by 3 bases and 6 bases, with 11 bases remaining between them. The CDR3 consists of 13 residues. The CDR3 reads CASSLGPNDGYTF. For the CDR3, the DNA is TGTGCCAGCAGCTTGGGACCAAACGATGGCTACACCTTC.

A remark on this clonotype: A read error may be the cause here, since a much bigger clone is one base away. The V call is TRBV11-2, the J call TRBJ2-1; D is perhaps TRBD1 or TRBD2 (6 bases each). Germline lookup yields CDR1 SGHAT and CDR2 FQNNGV. The V gene lost 6 bases and the J gene lost 8 bases, with 17 bases spanning the gap. This CDR3 region has 14 residues. The DNA for the CDR3 is TGTGCCAGCAGGTCCCGAGTGGGGGGCGATGAGCAGTTCTTC. Translating it yields CASRSRVGGDEQFF.

The J gene is TRBJ1-1, the V gene TRBV4-3; D is undetermined. The germline V and J ends were trimmed by 4 bases and 5 bases, with 11 bases remaining between them. The CDR3 loop spans 13 amino acids. Germline lookup yields CDR1 LGHNA and CDR2 YSLEER. CDR3 region: CASSPAYGTEAFF. The CDR3 DNA follows: TGCGCCAGCAGCCCCGCTTATGGGACTGAAGCTTTCTTT.

This clonotype was picked up a small number of times. The V call is TRBV7-2, the J call TRBJ2-1; TRBD2 matches 10 bases. Looked up from germline, CDR1 is SGHTA and CDR2 is FQGNSA. V dropped 4 bases and J dropped 9; count of bases not matched to a gene: 6. The CDR3 is 14 residues long. CDR3 sequence reads: CASSSRRTSGEQFF. The CDR3 DNA follows: TGTGCCAGCAGCTCGCGGCGGACTAGCGGTGAGCAGTTCTTC.

CDR3 coding DNA: TGTGCCACCAGCAGGTCGTGGGGGGGCACTGAAGCTTTCTTT. Protein sequence: CATSRSWGGTEAFF. The chain links TRBV15 to TRBJ1-1; D may be TRBD1 (5 bases). The CDR3 covers 14 residues. With 3 bases removed from V and 4 bases from J, the gap between germline ends came to 12 bases. The V gene's germline CDR1 is LNHNV and CDR2 YYDKDF (reference sequence). Complete variable domain (other parts from reference TRBV15 and TRBJ1-1): DAMVIQNPRYQVTQFGKPVTLSCSQTLNHNVMYWYQQKSSQAPKLLFHYYDKDFNNEADTPDNFQSRRPNTSFCFLDIRSPGLGDTAMYLCATSRSWGGTEAFFGQGTRLTVV.

This chain connects TRBV9 to TRBJ1-2; D is unclear. Germline V lookup: CDR1 SGDLS, CDR2 YYNGEE. The V and J ends lost 3 bases and 3 bases respectively, with 15 bases between them. The CDR3 loop spans 15 amino acids. The CDR3, as DNA: TGTGCCAGCAGCGCCGACGGCGGCGGGTACTATGGCTACACCTTC. It is translated as CASSADGGGYYGYTF.

This clonotype has a count of ten or more. The V gene is TRBV7-2, the J gene TRBJ2-4; the match to TRBD1 covers 9 bases. The CDR3 contains 14 residues. V was clipped by 7 bases and J by 5 bases; unmatched bases: 6. The V gene's germline CDR1 is SGHTA and CDR2 FQGNSA. This CDR3 is CASNPGQGQNIQYF. DNA for the CDR3: TGTGCCAGCAATCCGGGACAGGGACAAAACATTCAGTACTTC.

In its sample, this clonotype was seen a few times. This chain's CDR3 is CASSSDGLGYTF. The DNA of the CDR3 is TGTGCCAGCAGTTCCGACGGGCTAGGCTACACCTTC. This sequence joins TRBV12-3 or TRBV12-4 and TRBJ1-2; D is unresolved. The CDR3 has 12 residues. Deletions cut 4 bases from V and 8 bases from J, with 11 bases between.

This clonotype appeared a few times. The chain links TRBV7-8 to TRBJ2-1, with 9 bases matching TRBD2. CDR1 and CDR2 from the germline V gene are SGHVS and FQNEAQ. V was pared by 5 bases and J by 4 bases, with 12 bases of the junction left unmatched. The CDR3 has 17 amino acids. This CDR3 is CASSRRERGATYNEQFF. CDR3 coding DNA: TGTGCCAGCAGCCGTCGGGAGCGGGGGGCTACATACAATGAGCAGTTCTTC.

This clonotype was recorded many times. V is TRBV6-5 and J is TRBJ1-5; no reliable D call. V shed 5 bases and J shed 5 bases, with 13 bases lying between them. Germline V gives CDR1 MNHEY, CDR2 SVGAGI. There are 14 residues in the CDR3. The CDR3 sequence is CASSTDATHQPQHF. In DNA form, the CDR3 reads TGTGCCAGCAGTACCGACGCGACCCATCAGCCCCAGCATTTT.

CDR3 loop: CASSLSSSIGLAGGNQETQYF. Here the CDR3 DNA reads TGCGCCAGCAGCTTATCCTCCTCGATAGGGCTAGCGGGCGGGAACCAAGAGACCCAGTACTTC. The chain joins TRBV5-1 to TRBJ2-5; 8 bases align to TRBD2. V lost 2 bases, J lost 0 bases, and 21 bases stayed unmatched. The CDR3 totals 21 residues. Germline CDR1 is SGHRS and CDR2 is YFSETQ.

This clonotype was found many times. This chain joins TRBV5-1 and TRBJ1-1; possibly TRBD1 for D (6 bases). Trimming cost V 4 bases and J 0 bases, with 10 bases left between them. The V gene's germline CDR1 is SGHRS and CDR2 YFSETQ. The CDR3 totals 14 residues. The CDR3 region is CASSRGQLNTEAFF. The DNA of the CDR3 is TGCGCCAGCAGCCGCGGACAGTTGAACACTGAAGCTTTCTTT.

This clonotype appeared a few times. The rearrangement links TRBV18 to TRBJ2-5; maybe TRBD1 (5 bases). Trimming took 3 bases from V and 2 from J, leaving 19 bases between them. This CDR3 region has 17 residues. Germline V gene sequence: CDR1 KGHSH, CDR2 LQKENI. CDR3 sequence reads: CASSPRSTGTWQETQYF. The CDR3 DNA is TGTGCCAGCTCACCGAGGAGCACAGGCACCTGGCAAGAGACCCAGTACTTC. Based on the CDR3 plus reference TRBV18 and TRBJ2-5, the full variable domain is NAGVMQNPRHLVRRRGQEARLRCSPMKGHSHVYWYRQLPEEGLKFMVYLQKENIIDESGMPKERFSAEFPKEGPSILRIQQVVRGDSAAYFCASSPRSTGTWQETQYFGPGTRLLVL.

V is TRBV7-9 and J is TRBJ2-3; TRBD1 or TRBD2 may be the D gene (6 bases each). The germline CDR1 and CDR2 sequences are SEHNR and FQNEAQ (reference sequence). With 6 bases removed from V and 1 base from J, the gap between germline ends came to 11 bases. There are 14 residues in the CDR3. The CDR3 DNA sequence: TGTGCCAGCAGGGGGGGCTGGGGCACAGATACGCAGTATTTT. Its protein product is CASRGGWGTDTQYF.

This clonotype showed up just a few times. The V gene is TRBV28, the J gene TRBJ1-6; D uncertain. Germline CDR1 and CDR2: MDHEN and SYDVKM. The V and J ends lost 5 bases and 9 bases respectively, with 14 bases between them. The CDR3 is made up of 14 amino acids. The CDR3 DNA follows: TGTGCCAGCAGTGTGCGGAGGGAACGTTCACCCCTCCACTTT. The encoded protein is CASSVRRERSPLHF.